Presented here are 6 T cell receptor beta chains from one specimen sequenced in a study of cytomegalovirus exposure and HLA in healthy donors. Both 60 Vbeta primers and 13 Jbeta primers went into the PCR. TCRdb keeps only in-frame clones here, not all; method: immunoSEQ multiplex PCR. The sample table sets out over 90,000 clones. Sequenced sample: PBMCs. These receptors were collected from a man aged 40-55 years in good health and CMV-seronegative.

The chain joins TRBV7-2 to TRBJ2-3, with 11 positions matching TRBD2. The CDR3 has 16 residues. J was trimmed by 0 bases and V by 7 bases; bases with no gene match: 6. Germline loops: CDR1 SGHTA, CDR2 FQGNSA. The CDR3 DNA reads as TGTGCCAGCACCCTTTTAGCGGGAGGGAGCACAGATACGCAGTATTTT. As protein: CASTLLAGGSTDTQYF.

This rearrangement joins TRBV6-5 to TRBJ2-5, with D uncertain. The length of the CDR3 is 12 residues. Per the germline V gene, CDR1 is MNHEY and CDR2 is SVGAGI. V was pared by 7 bases and J by 3 bases, with 9 bases between. CDR3 DNA sequence: TGTGCCAGCACCTCAGAGGAAGAGACCCAGTACTTC. This codes for CASTSEEETQYF.

The chain links TRBV7-2 to TRBJ1-4; possible D gene TRBD1, 6 bases. Germline V gene sequence: CDR1 SGHTA, CDR2 FQGNSA. The V end lost 4 bases, the J end lost 3 bases, and 12 bases lay between the germline ends. The length of the CDR3 is 15 residues. CDR3 in DNA: TGTGCCAGCAGCTACCACAGGGTGGCTAATGAAAAACTGTTTTTT. Its protein is CASSYHRVANEKLFF.

The rearrangement links TRBV5-5 to TRBJ2-7; 9 positions match TRBD1. The V gene's germline CDR1 is SGHKS and CDR2 YYEKEE (reference sequence). There are 15 residues in the CDR3. The V segment lost 0 bases and the J segment 0 bases; nucleotides outside the gene matches: 1. The CDR3 DNA reads TGTGCCAGCAGCTTGGGACAGGGGGTCTCCTACGAGCAGTACTTC. Translating it yields CASSLGQGVSYEQYF.

The rearrangement links TRBV7-9 to TRBJ1-2; tentatively, D is TRBD1 (6 bases). This CDR3 spans 15 amino acids. Germline CDR1 and CDR2: SEHNR and FQNEAQ (reference sequence). Trimming left V 0 bases short and J 8 bases short, with 16 bases between. In nucleotides, the CDR3 is TGTGCCAGCAGCTTAGCCGGGACACCGGGGCACGGCTACACCTTC. It encodes CASSLAGTPGHGYTF.

V is TRBV28 and J is TRBJ2-1, with 10 bases matching TRBD2. Per germline, CDR1 MDHEN and CDR2 SYDVKM. With V trimmed by 5 bases and J by 8 bases, 18 bases remained unmatched. CDR3 length: 18 amino acids. The CDR3 DNA reads TGTGCCAGCAGTACGACTGAGGGAGCGGGAGGGCCTATGGATGAGCAGTTCTTC. Protein product: CASSTTEGAGGPMDEQFF.